The clone carrying this T cell receptor (beta chain) occurred once. This entry belongs to a study of blood T cell repertoires in COVID-19. Study-level information: Italy, Spain and the United States were the sources of the convalescent and acute COVID-19 samples. T cells, B-cell-depleted T cells, or PBMCs provided the cDNA or gDNA that served as material.

Under the authors' procedure: Amplification with reference gene primers provided the estimates of nucleated cell counts. Produced via immunoSEQ multiplex PCR; TCRdb's table is partial and in-frame only. That table gives V, J and clone size, and the DNA gave D and trimming. The data contain some 56,000 clones, about 73% of them singletons. With V trimmed by 4 bases and J by 4 bases, 14 bases remained unmatched. The CDR3 is 17 amino acids. Germline V gives CDR1 MGHRA, CDR2 YSYEKL. The J gene is TRBJ2-5, the V gene TRBV4-1, with 8 bases identical to TRBD2. The sample taken for sequencing was peripheral blood. This TCR came from a woman in her fifties or sixties with active or convalescent COVID-19. CDR3 coding DNA: TGCGCCAGCAGCCCCGCCCCACCGGGGGGGGATCGAGAGACCCAGTACTTC. Residues: CASSPAPPGGDRETQYF.